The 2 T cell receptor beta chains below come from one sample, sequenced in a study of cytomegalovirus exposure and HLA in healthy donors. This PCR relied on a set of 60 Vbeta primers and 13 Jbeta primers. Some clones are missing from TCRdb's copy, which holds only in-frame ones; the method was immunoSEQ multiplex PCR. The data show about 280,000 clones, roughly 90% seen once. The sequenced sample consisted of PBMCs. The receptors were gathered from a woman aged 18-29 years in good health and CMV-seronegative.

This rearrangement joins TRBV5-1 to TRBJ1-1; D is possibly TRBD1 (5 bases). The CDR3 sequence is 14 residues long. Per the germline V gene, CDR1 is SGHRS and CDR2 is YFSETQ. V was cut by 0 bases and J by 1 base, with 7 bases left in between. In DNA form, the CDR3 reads TGCGCCAGCAGCTTGGGTACAGGGAACACTGAAGCTTTCTTT. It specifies CASSLGTGNTEAFF.

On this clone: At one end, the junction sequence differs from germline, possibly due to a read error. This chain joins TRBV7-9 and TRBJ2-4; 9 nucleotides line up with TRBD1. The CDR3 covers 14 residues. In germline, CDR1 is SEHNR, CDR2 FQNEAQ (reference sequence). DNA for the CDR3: TGTTCCAGCAGCTTAGGACAGGGGTTGAACATTCAGTACTTC. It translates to CSSSLGQGLNIQYF.